The 8 T cell receptor beta chains listed next were all sequenced from one sample in a study of CXCR3-negative and CXCR3-positive naive CD8 T cells (dated by TCRdb to about 2019). The study at large found these results: Compared with CXCR3-negative naive cells, CXCR3-positive naive cells had TRB CDR3s with higher hydrophobicity (lower Kidera factor 4), lower energy, and higher strength and volume indices.

Their antigens are not known. Sequencing instrument: NextSeq 550. The Human TCR Profiling Kit (MiLaboratory) was used to make UMI-labeled 5' RACE TRB cDNA libraries. Following reprocessing of the reads by TCRdb, the data hold one row per CDR3 protein sequence and no DNA is available. The table kept for this sample lists approximately 4,600 distinct CDR3 sequences. Less than 3% of the sample rests with the top ten. The sample was naive CXCR3+ CD8+ T cells from blood. This sample's cell subset or site label indicates: CD45RO-CCR7+CD27+CD95- naive CD8+ T cells expressing CXCR3 (TNR3+). These receptors came from a human donor in good health. Some clones in this sample may be carry-over from other donors' samples.

V is TRBV19 and J is TRBJ2-7. Germline CDR1 is LNHDA and CDR2 is SQIVND (reference sequence). CDR3 length equals 14 residues. The CDR3: CASSMMILGDEQYF.

This clonotype is medium-sized (0.01 to 0.1%) by frequency. The rearrangement uses TRBV20-1 and TRBJ1-2; absent DNA, TCRdb's TRBD1 call cannot be checked. The CDR3 is made up of 15 amino acids. Germline V gene sequence: CDR1 DFQATT, CDR2 SNEGSKA (reference sequence). The CDR3 sequence: CSARENDRELSGYTF.

The CDR3 protein is CASKDRNTEAFF. The chain couples TRBV6-6 to TRBJ1-1. Germline V gene lookup returns CDR1 MNHNY and CDR2 SVGAGI (reference sequence). The CDR3 consists of 12 residues.

The chain employs TRBV6-5 and TRBJ2-7; TCRdb designates TRBD2, a call that cannot be tested without DNA. Germline values: CDR1 MNHEY, CDR2 SVGAGI. This CDR3 is built from 13 residues. The CDR3 sequence is CASSYSSPAEQYF.

This clonotype counts as medium-sized by frequency. CDR3 residues: CASSLGSSRSGVDTQYF. The chain couples TRBV5-1 to TRBJ2-3; TCRdb outputs TRBD2, but without DNA this stays unchecked. This CDR3 has 17 amino acids. Looked up from germline, CDR1 is SGHRS and CDR2 is YFSETQ.

This clonotype is classed as medium-sized (0.01 to 0.1%) by frequency. The chain employs TRBV6-6 and TRBJ2-1; the TCRdb D gene call, TRBD1, has no DNA to confirm it. CDR1 and CDR2 from the germline V gene are MNHNY and SVGAGI (reference sequence). The CDR3 runs to 14 residues. The CDR3 reads CASSGTGFYNEQFF.

V gene TRBV2 combines with J gene TRBJ2-7; TCRdb names TRBD2, which stays unverified in the absence of DNA. CDR1 and CDR2 (germline): SNHLY, FYNNEI. There are 13 residues in the CDR3. Here the CDR3 reads CASTTSAAYEQYF.

This sequence joins TRBV13 and TRBJ2-1; with no DNA, the TCRdb D assignment of TRBD1 cannot be verified. This CDR3 has 15 residues. Germline CDR1 PRHDT, CDR2 FYEKMQ (reference sequence). The CDR3 spells CASSIGTGGYYEQFF. Full variable domain (outside the CDR3, taken from reference TRBV13 and TRBJ2-1): AAGVIQSPRHLIKEKRETATLKCYPIPRHDTVYWYQQGPGQDPQFLISFYEKMQSDKGSIPDRFSAQQFSDYHSELNMSSLELGDSALYFCASSIGTGGYYEQFFGPGTRLTVL.